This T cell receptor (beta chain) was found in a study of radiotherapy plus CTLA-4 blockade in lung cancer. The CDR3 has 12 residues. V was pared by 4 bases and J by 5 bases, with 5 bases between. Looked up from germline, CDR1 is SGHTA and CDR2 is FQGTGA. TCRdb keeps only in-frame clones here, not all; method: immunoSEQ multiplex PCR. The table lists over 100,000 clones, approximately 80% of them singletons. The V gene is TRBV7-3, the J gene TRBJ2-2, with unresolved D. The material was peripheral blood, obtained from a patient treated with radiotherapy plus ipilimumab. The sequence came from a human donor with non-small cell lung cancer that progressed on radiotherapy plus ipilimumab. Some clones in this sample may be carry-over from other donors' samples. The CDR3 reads CASSSNTGELFF. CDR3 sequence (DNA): TGTGCCAGCAGCTCCAATACCGGGGAGCTGTTTTTT. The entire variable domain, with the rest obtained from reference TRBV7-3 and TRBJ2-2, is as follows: GAGVSQTPSNKVTEKGKYVELRCDPISGHTALYWYRQSLGQGPEFLIYFQGTGAADDSGLPNDRFFAVRPEGSVSTLKIQRTERGDSAVYLCASSSNTGELFFGEGSRLTVL.